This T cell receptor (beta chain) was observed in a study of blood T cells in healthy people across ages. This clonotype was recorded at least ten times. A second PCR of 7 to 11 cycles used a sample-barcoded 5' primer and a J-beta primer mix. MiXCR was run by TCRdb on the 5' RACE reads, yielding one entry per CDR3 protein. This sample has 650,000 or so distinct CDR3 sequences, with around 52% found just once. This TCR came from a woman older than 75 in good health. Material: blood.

As DNA, the CDR3 is TGTGCCAGCAGTTTAGCGCCCCAGGGTTACCAAGAGACCCAGTACTTC. Its translation is CASSLAPQGYQETQYF. The chain links TRBV12-3 or TRBV12-4 to TRBJ2-5; D possibly corresponds to TRBD1 (5 bases). V lost 0 bases and J 0 bases, leaving 11 bases between the germline ends. This CDR3 has 16 residues.